This T cell receptor beta chain comes out of a study of shared clonotypes between healthy human individuals. Generated by immunoSEQ multiplex PCR, the TCRdb table keeps only in-frame clones and is missing some. The sample contains roughly 170,000 clones, 66% of which appear only once. Germline-derived CDR1 and CDR2 are MNHNS and SASEGT. The CDR3 has 11 amino acids. Between the trimmed V and J ends, which lost 3 bases and 9 bases, there was a span of 6 bases. The genes are TRBV6-1 and TRBJ2-1; D ambiguous. The sample taken for sequencing was memory CD4+ T cells sorted from blood. Subset in this sample: CD45RA-negative fraction. This TCR derives from a man aged 25-45 years in good health. CDR3 amino acids: CASSEFGEQFF. CDR3 in DNA: TGTGCCAGCAGTGAGTTCGGTGAGCAGTTCTTC.